Listed below are T cell receptor beta chains from one sample, sequenced in a study of response to subunit inactivated influenza vaccine. TCRdb re-derived calls from the RT-PCR reads in MiXCR, one entry per CDR3 protein. The table has about 540,000 distinct CDR3 sequences, roughly a quarter seen once. These records were also assigned to another study, of T cells expressing NK-cell markers.

Source: CD4+ T cells sorted from PBMCs, taken about 13 days after vaccination. The source of these receptors is a man aged 50 to 60 who received an inactivated influenza vaccine. Both conserved end residues are part of each CDR3. A D gene is named only where the DNA matches it firmly. Size values are once, few and many counts, or a class for expanded clones, and some rows have none.

abundance	d_gene	j_gene	len	v_gene	CDR3nt	CDR3aa
few	-	TRBJ2-2	15	TRBV12-3/TRBV12-4	TGTGCCAGCAGCCAGTACACGGGGAACACCGGGGAGCTGTTTTTT	CASSQYTGNTGELFF
many	TRBD2	TRBJ2-5	14	TRBV24-1	TGTGCCACCAGTGGTACCGGGACTAAAGAGACCCAGTACTTC	CATSGTGTKETQYF
many	-	TRBJ2-2	13	TRBV5-6	TGTGCCAGCAGCGGGGGTATCACCGGGGAGCTGTTTTTT	CASSGGITGELFF
-	-	TRBJ2-7	15	TRBV7-2	TGTGCCAGCAGCAGAGACAGAGTCCAAGCCTACGAGCAGTACTTC	CASSRDRVQAYEQYF
few	-	TRBJ1-1	14	TRBV12-3/TRBV12-4	TGTGCCAGCAGCCGGAGTGGGGGAGACACTGAAGCTTTCTTT	CASSRSGGDTEAFF
-	-	TRBJ1-1	14	TRBV12-3/TRBV12-4	TGTGCCAGCAGTTTCGGGGGGAGGAACACTGAAGCTTTCTTT	CASSFGGRNTEAFF
many	TRBD1	TRBJ2-5	14	TRBV6-1	TGTGCCAGCATATTGGACAGGGGGCAAGAGACCCAGTACTTC	CASILDRGQETQYF
few	-	TRBJ2-2	15	TRBV28	TGTGCCAGCAGGCCGACCTCAGGAGGGGTCGGGGAGCTGTTTTTT	CASRPTSGGVGELFF
few	TRBD1	TRBJ2-3	16	TRBV27	TGTGCCAGCAGTCCCTTGGGACAGGGTAACACAGATACGCAGTATTTT	CASSPLGQGNTDTQYF
few	TRBD2	TRBJ2-7	16	TRBV5-1	TGCGCCAGCAGCTCCGGGACTAGCGGAGTTGTCTACGAGCAGTACTTC	CASSSGTSGVVYEQYF
-	-	TRBJ1-1	17	TRBV4-1	TGCGCCAGCAGCCAAGGCGTTGTTCCCGACAGGAGATTTGAAGCTTTCTTT	CASSQGVVPDRRFEAFF
few	TRBD1	TRBJ1-2	15	TRBV6-1	TGTGCCAGCAGTGAACTTGACAGGGGATCGTATGGCTACACCTTC	CASSELDRGSYGYTF
few	-	TRBJ1-1	15	TRBV7-2	TGTGCCAGCAGCTTAGGGCAGGGATGGTTTTTTGAAGCTTTCTTT	CASSLGQGWFFEAFF
few	-	TRBJ2-5	14	TRBV29-1	TGCAGTGTGCGGAAGGGGGGGTTAGGTGAGACCCAGTACTTC	CSVRKGGLGETQYF
-	TRBD1	TRBJ1-5	18	TRBV6-2/TRBV6-3	TGTGCCAGCAGTTCCGGGACAGGGTCCTTCTGGAGCAATCAGCCCCAGCATTTT	CASSSGTGSFWSNQPQHF
-	-	TRBJ2-3	15	TRBV2	TGTGCCAGCAGACCGACCGGGGGACTCACAGATACGCAGTATTTT	CASRPTGGLTDTQYF
-	TRBD2	TRBJ2-5	16	TRBV5-4	TGTGCCAGCAGCTTGGCGGGAGGGCAAACGAGAGAGACCCAGTACTTC	CASSLAGGQTRETQYF
-	TRBD2	TRBJ2-5	15	TRBV11-2	TGTGCCAGCAGCTTCGGCGGGGGGTACCAAGAGACCCAGTACTTC	CASSFGGGYQETQYF
-	TRBD1	TRBJ1-1	14	TRBV7-9	TGTGCCAGCAGCTTAGGACAGGGTATGACTGAAGCTTTCTTT	CASSLGQGMTEAFF
-	-	TRBJ2-7	13	TRBV19	TGTGCCAGTAGTATGGGGTGGATCAACGAGCAGTACTTC	CASSMGWINEQYF
-	TRBD1	TRBJ1-2	14	TRBV12-3/TRBV12-4	TGTGCCAGCAGCCTTAACGGACAGGGTTCGAGCTACACCTTC	CASSLNGQGSSYTF
few	-	TRBJ1-5	16	TRBV4-1	TGCGCCAGCAGCCAAGATGGGCAGGGTAGGGCTCAGCCCCAGCATTTT	CASSQDGQGRAQPQHF
-	-	TRBJ2-5	13	TRBV4-2	TGTGCCAGCAGCCAGACAGCAGAAGAGACCCAGTACTTC	CASSQTAEETQYF
few	TRBD1	TRBJ2-7	16	TRBV5-1	TGCGCCAGCAGCTTGGGGGTCAGGGGGTATTCCTACGAGCAGTACTTC	CASSLGVRGYSYEQYF
-	-	TRBJ2-1	12	TRBV2	TGTGCCAGCAGTGAAGGCGGGGATGAGCAGTTCTTC	CASSEGGDEQFF
-	-	TRBJ2-1	15	TRBV6-2/TRBV6-3	TGTGCCAGCAGCCCCGCGGGACTTCTCTACAATGAGCAGTTCTTC	CASSPAGLLYNEQFF
few	-	TRBJ2-7	14	TRBV24-1	TGTGCCACCAGTCTAGGGCCGAGAAACTACGAGCAGTACTTC	CATSLGPRNYEQYF
-	-	TRBJ2-1	15	TRBV9	TGTGCCAGCAGCGTAGGCTGGCGCGGAGACAATGAGCAGTTCTTC	CASSVGWRGDNEQFF
many	TRBD1	TRBJ1-6	16	TRBV11-2	TGTGCCAGCAGCTTGGTGTTACAGGGGAATAATTCACCCCTCCACTTT	CASSLVLQGNNSPLHF
few	-	TRBJ2-5	14	TRBV7-2	TGTGCCAGCAGCTTAGCGCTCGGGAGCCAGACCCAGTACTTC	CASSLALGSQTQYF
-	TRBD1	TRBJ1-6	17	TRBV28	TGTGCCAGCAGTGCCCCGGGACAGGGGGCGAATAATTCACCCCTCCACTTT	CASSAPGQGANNSPLHF
-	TRBD1	TRBJ2-2	16	TRBV4-1	TGCGCCAGCAGCCAAACCGGGACAGGGTATAGCGGGGAGCTGTTTTTT	CASSQTGTGYSGELFF
few	TRBD1	TRBJ2-1	16	TRBV6-1	TGTGCCAGCAGGGAAGAATGGGACAGGGGCTACAATGAGCAGTTCTTC	CASREEWDRGYNEQFF
-	-	TRBJ2-1	15	TRBV14	TGTGCCAGCAGCGCCCCGGAGGGGCTTTACAATGAGCAGTTCTTC	CASSAPEGLYNEQFF
many	TRBD2	TRBJ2-1	14	TRBV6-4	TGTGCCAGCAGTGGGCTAGCGGGAGACAATGAGCAGTTCTTC	CASSGLAGDNEQFF
few	-	TRBJ2-7	15	TRBV7-2	TGTGCCAGCAGCTTAGTGGGCGGGAAGGGGTACGAGCAGTACTTC	CASSLVGGKGYEQYF
-	-	TRBJ2-7	12	TRBV20-1	TGCAGTGCTAGACTCCGGGGAGTCGAGCAGTACTTC	CSARLRGVEQYF
-	-	TRBJ1-6	14	TRBV27	TGTGCCAGCAGTTTACGACGGCTAAATTCACCCCTCCACTTT	CASSLRRLNSPLHF
few	-	TRBJ2-1	13	TRBV9	TGTGCCAGCAAAGGTACTGAGGTAGATGAGCAGTTCTTC	CASKGTEVDEQFF
few	TRBD2	TRBJ2-1	15	TRBV6-2/TRBV6-3	TGTGCCAGCAGTAAAGGCCTCGGAGCGGGAGGATTGCAGTTCTTC	CASSKGLGAGGLQFF
-	-	TRBJ2-1	13	TRBV18	TGTGCCAGCTCACCACGTAGGAATGGTGAGCAGTTCTTC	CASSPRRNGEQFF
few	TRBD2	TRBJ2-7	15	TRBV6-2/TRBV6-3	TGTGCCAGCAGTTACGCGGGAGGACCCTCCTACGAGCAGTACTTC	CASSYAGGPSYEQYF
once	TRBD2	TRBJ2-3	17	TRBV15	TGTGCCACCAGCAGAGATCCCCAGCGGGGCCTCACAGATACGCACTATTTT	CATSRDPQRGLTDTHYF
few	TRBD1	TRBJ2-1	15	TRBV7-6	TGTGCCAGCAGCTTAGGGGACAGGGGGCTCGGTGAGCAGTTCTTC	CASSLGDRGLGEQFF
-	-	TRBJ1-1	15	TRBV14	TGTGCCAGCAGCCGATTCAGGGCCTTGAACACTGAAGCTTTCTTT	CASSRFRALNTEAFF
-	-	TRBJ2-3	13	TRBV4-2	TGTGCCAGCAGCCAAGACTTCACAGATACGCAGTATTTT	CASSQDFTDTQYF
-	-	TRBJ1-2	15	TRBV7-2	TGTGCCAGCAGCTTAGACGGGGGCAGGAGCCGTGGCTACACCTTC	CASSLDGGRSRGYTF
-	-	TRBJ1-2	14	TRBV5-1	TGCGCCAGCAGCCCGACAGAACAGAACTATGGCTACACCTTC	CASSPTEQNYGYTF
-	-	TRBJ1-2	13	TRBV10-1	TGCGCCAGCAGTGAGTCGTACAGAACGGGCTACACCTTC	CASSESYRTGYTF
-	TRBD1	TRBJ1-5	14	TRBV20-1	TGCAGTGCTCTCGACGGGACAGTTAGTCAGCCCCAGCATTTT	CSALDGTVSQPQHF
-	-	TRBJ1-4	16	TRBV20-1	TGCAGTGCTACTAGCGGCGGGGGAGGAACTAATGAAAAACTGTTTTTT	CSATSGGGGTNEKLFF
-	TRBD1	TRBJ2-7	15	TRBV6-5	TGTGCCAGCAGTTACTCCCGGACAGGACCTTACGAGCAGTACTTC	CASSYSRTGPYEQYF
few	TRBD2	TRBJ2-3	17	TRBV5-1	TGCGCCAGCAGCTTCCAGGGGACTAGCGGAAGCACAGATACGCAGTATTTT	CASSFQGTSGSTDTQYF
-	-	TRBJ1-5	15	TRBV5-1	TGCGCCAGCAGCCCGCAGGCCGGGGGCAATCAGCCCCAGCATTTT	CASSPQAGGNQPQHF